The clone carrying this T cell receptor (beta chain) was recorded a few times. Its antigen is currently unknown. These data come from a study of cytomegalovirus exposure and HLA in healthy donors. Findings and caveats of the study: An assumption of roughly uniform sequencing depth across donors underlay the presence/absence analyses. The likely origin of a cluster of highly shared sequence variants was a sequencing artifact.

Researchers ran the PCR with 60 Vbeta and 13 Jbeta primers. The protocol was immunoSEQ multiplex PCR, while the TCRdb copy is restricted to in-frame clones and leaves out a portion. The table has around 110,000 clones, 50% to 65% seen once. The CDR3 extends over 14 amino acids. CDR1 is MGHRA and CDR2 is YSYEKL in the germline V gene. V lost 1 base and J lost 4, with 11 bases in between. The rearrangement joins TRBV4-1 to TRBJ2-7; D gene unclear. Sequenced material: PBMCs. The clonotype was recovered from a woman aged 40 to 50 in good health and CMV-seropositive. The DNA for the CDR3 is TGCGCCAGCAGCCAAGCAACTTTAGCTTACGAGCAGTACTTC. Its translation is CASSQATLAYEQYF.